The entry that follows covers one TCR beta chain sequence. Its matching antigen is unknown. Findings and caveats of the study: Greatest tumor Treg TCR overlap was with tumor naive CD4+ cells.

Purified naive CD4+ T cells were depleted of CD25+ Tregs. Using its own MiXCR run on the 5' RACE reads, TCRdb lists one record per CDR3 protein. The data hold some 62,000 distinct CDR3 sequences, with roughly 30% observed a single time. Germline assignment: CDR1 GTSNPN and CDR2 SVGIG (reference sequence). Trimming took off 2 bases at V and 0 bases at J, with 13 bases between the two ends. CDR3 size: 15 residues. The sample taken for sequencing was tumor-infiltrating naive CD4+ T cells sorted from the breast tumor. Indicated subset: naive CD4+ T cells, CD4+CD45RA+CD25-. V and J are TRBV30 and TRBJ1-1; tentative D call: TRBD1 (5 bases). The clonotype was recovered from a female donor with breast cancer. CDR3 residues: CAWSPWADMNTEAFF. The CDR3 DNA reads as TGTGCCTGGAGTCCATGGGCGGACATGAACACTGAAGCTTTCTTT.